This entry features one T cell receptor (beta chain) sequence. The data were obtained in a study of OX40 agonist ivuxolimab in advanced cancers. Study as a whole: Patients were dosed intravenously with ivuxolimab at 0.01 to 10 mg/kg every 2 weeks. From roughly 20 to 85 years was the age range, with a mean of approximately 58 years, and 65% to 90% were male.

V shed 5 bases, J shed 5 bases, and the junction held 8 bases outside the gene matches. CDR1 and CDR2 from the germline V gene are SQVTM and ANQGSEA. The CDR3 length is 13 residues. TCRdb keeps only in-frame clones here, not all; method: immunoSEQ multiplex PCR. The sample contains 65,000 to 75,000 clones, over 80% of which appear only once. The V call is TRBV29-1, the J call TRBJ2-5, with 7 bases matching TRBD2. Sequencing was performed on CD4+ or CD8+ T cells sorted from blood, taken in a trial of the OX40 agonist ivuxolimab. The TCR comes from an adult with an advanced solid tumor such as melanoma, head and neck, liver or kidney cancer. The CDR3: CSVCRTSMETQYF. The CDR3 nucleotides are TGCAGCGTTTGTAGGACTAGTATGGAGACCCAGTACTTC.